These T cell receptor beta chains were read from a single sample in a study of T cells after yellow fever vaccination. TCRdb ran MiXCR on the 5' RACE reads and lists one entry per CDR3 protein. The sample contains roughly 250,000 distinct CDR3 sequences, 10% to 15% of which appear only once. Sequences were derived from CD4+ T cells sorted from PBMCs, sampled 45 days after the yellow fever booster vaccination. The receptor source for this set is a man aged 30-40 years who received the YFV17D yellow fever vaccine. CDR3s include the opening cysteine and the closing phenylalanine or tryptophan. A D gene is named only where the DNA matches it firmly. Size values are once, few and many counts, or a class for expanded clones, and some rows have none.

J | size | D | V | CDR3 | DNA
TRBJ2-5 | . | . | TRBV28 | CASSLSQGRETQYF | TGTGCCAGCAGTTTATCCCAGGGCCGAGAGACCCAGTACTTC
TRBJ2-7 | many | TRBD2 | TRBV12-3/TRBV12-4 | CASSLSSGNYEQYF | TGTGCCAGCAGTTTAAGTAGCGGGAACTACGAGCAGTACTTC
TRBJ2-3 | . | TRBD2 | TRBV7-8 | CASSLILSGGSTDTQYF | TGTGCCAGCAGCTTAATTCTATCGGGAGGAAGCACAGATACGCAGTATTTT
TRBJ2-5 | . | . | TRBV12-3/TRBV12-4 | CASTSLGQETQYF | TGTGCCAGCACCTCCTTGGGCCAAGAGACCCAGTACTTC
TRBJ2-7 | few | TRBD2 | TRBV27 | CASRSPRGGRSVYEQYF | TGTGCCAGCAGATCCCCAAGAGGCGGGAGGTCCGTCTACGAGCAGTACTTC
TRBJ1-1 | many | . | TRBV10-2 | CASRNGEYTEAFF | TGCGCCAGCCGAAACGGGGAGTACACTGAAGCTTTCTTT
TRBJ1-5 | few | . | TRBV12-3/TRBV12-4 | CASSFEANQPQHF | TGTGCCAGCAGTTTCGAGGCGAATCAGCCCCAGCATTTT
TRBJ2-1 | few | . | TRBV7-2 | CASSLGGGKGNEQFF | TGTGCCAGCAGCTTAGGGGGCGGGAAGGGCAATGAGCAGTTCTTC
TRBJ2-1 | . | . | TRBV6-2/TRBV6-3 | CASSYTLAAVNEQFF | TGTGCCAGCAGTTATACCTTGGCAGCTGTAAATGAGCAGTTCTTC
TRBJ1-5 | . | . | TRBV15 | CATSRTGDFNQPQHF | TGTGCCACCAGCAGGACAGGAGACTTCAATCAGCCCCAGCATTTT
TRBJ2-1 | few | . | TRBV29-1 | CSVEPGLSRYNEQFF | TGCAGCGTTGAACCCGGTCTCTCGAGATACAATGAGCAGTTCTTC
TRBJ2-3 | few | . | TRBV10-3 | CAIGGYLTDTQYF | TGTGCCATCGGCGGCTACCTCACAGATACGCAGTATTTT
TRBJ2-3 | few | . | TRBV7-3 | CASKSGTSTDTQYF | TGTGCCAGCAAGAGCGGTACTAGCACAGATACGCAGTATTTT
TRBJ2-3 | . | TRBD2 | TRBV20-1 | CSARDFRLAGGPRADTQYF | TGCAGTGCTAGAGATTTTAGGCTAGCGGGAGGGCCGCGGGCAGATACGCAGTATTTT
TRBJ1-4 | . | . | TRBV20-1 | CSAPDTNEKLFF | TGCAGTGCGCCGGACACTAATGAAAAACTGTTTTTT
TRBJ1-5 | . | TRBD1 | TRBV28 | CASSWDRGISAPQHF | TGTGCCAGCAGTTGGGACAGGGGAATATCGGCGCCCCAGCATTTT
TRBJ1-2 | few | . | TRBV20-1 | CSAQGPVSSYGYTF | TGCAGTGCTCAAGGTCCAGTCAGCTCCTATGGCTACACCTTC
TRBJ2-7 | . | . | TRBV7-8 | CASSLRGLQGEYEQYF | TGTGCCAGCAGCTTAAGGGGCCTACAGGGAGAATACGAGCAGTACTTC